The clone carrying this T cell receptor (beta chain) was detected a few times. Its matching antigen is unknown. These data originate in a study of CD8 T cells in ankylosing spondylitis. Study-wide results and limits: Prior work had noted some motif variants in reactive arthritis blood and synovial fluid. A motif in TCR beta, a set of roughly eight highly homologous variants, appeared characteristic of ankylosing spondylitis blood.

5'-RACE, quantitative and with molecular barcodes, yielded the TCR beta libraries. TCRdb fed the 5' RACE reads into MiXCR, producing one record per CDR3 protein. The profile covers approximately 110,000 distinct CDR3 sequences, with less than 25% appearing a single time and around 12% taken by the ten largest. The ends were cut back, 3 bases at V and 8 bases at J, with 11 bases in the middle. CDR1 is SGHKS and CDR2 is YYEKEE in the germline V gene (reference sequence). The CDR3 has 12 residues. The sequenced sample was synovial fluid, either unsorted or a sorted T cell fraction (not recorded which). The gene calls are TRBV5-5 and TRBJ1-2, with D unresolved. This clonotype was obtained from a male donor with ankylosing spondylitis. CDR3 DNA: TGTGCCAGCAGCTCCTCAGGAGGGGGCTACACCTTC. Its translation is CASSSSGGGYTF.